These 12 T cell receptor beta chains share one sample of origin, sequenced in a study of T cell repertoires in cytomegalovirus infection. TCRdb ran MiXCR on the reads and lists one entry per CDR3 protein. The sample holds under 200,000 distinct CDR3 sequences, roughly 21% seen once. Their antigens are not known. Here the sequenced sample was CD8+ T cells from cultured PBMCs, taken from culture after CMV antigen stimulation. Every receptor here comes from a human donor in good health (CMV status not recorded). Some clones in this sample may be carry-over from other donors' samples.

This chain connects TRBV4-1 to TRBJ2-7, with 9 bases lining up with TRBD2. The junction had 3 bases not matched to a gene; V was cut back by 1 base and J by 2 bases. This CDR3 comprises 15 residues. The V gene's germline CDR1 is MGHRA and CDR2 YSYEKL. CDR3 in DNA: TGCGCCAGCAGCCAAGCGGCGGGGGGGACCTACGAGCAGTACTTC. It encodes CASSQAAGGTYEQYF.

V usage is TRBV7-9 and J usage is TRBJ2-5, with D tentatively TRBD1 (7 bases). Germline lookup yields CDR1 SEHNR and CDR2 FQNEAQ (reference sequence). Trimming removed 4 bases at V and 1 base at J, with 13 bases between. CDR3 length equals 15 residues. The DNA for the CDR3 is TGTGCCAGCAGCTGGGGGGACAGCTCCCAAGAGACCCAGTACTTC. Protein sequence: CASSWGDSSQETQYF.

This chain links TRBV7-9 with TRBJ1-2; possible D gene TRBD1, 5 bases. The CDR3 is made up of 16 amino acids. The V and J ends lost 3 bases and 5 bases respectively, with 19 bases between them. Looked up from germline, CDR1 is SEHNR and CDR2 is FQNEAQ (reference sequence). The CDR3 bases are TGTGCCAGCAGCTTGGGCGAGCAGGGAGCCAATTATGGCTACACCTTC. Amino acids: CASSLGEQGANYGYTF.

This sequence joins TRBV6-6 and TRBJ1-2; 9 bases are a match to TRBD1. This CDR3 contains 12 residues. CDR1 MNHNY and CDR2 SVGAGI come from the germline V gene (reference sequence). The V and J ends lost 11 bases and 5 bases, in that order; junction bases with no gene match: 6. CDR3 in amino acids: CAVDRGGYGYTF. CDR3 bases: TGTGCCGTGGACAGGGGAGGATATGGCTACACCTTC.

The chain carries TRBV12-3 or TRBV12-4 and TRBJ2-3, with D unresolved. The CDR3 sequence is 16 residues long. V gave up 3 bases and J gave up 2 bases, with 15 bases separating them. Here the CDR3 DNA reads TGTGCCAGCAGTTTGGCCAGCCTGCCGGTCACAGATACGCAGTATTTT. Its protein is CASSLASLPVTDTQYF.

J is TRBJ2-1 and V is TRBV19; TRBD2 agrees at 10 bases. Per the germline V gene, CDR1 is LNHDA and CDR2 is SQIVND (reference sequence). This CDR3 spans 17 amino acids. J lost 6 bases, V lost 3 bases, and 11 bases had no gene match. The CDR3, as DNA: TGTGCCAGTAGTATTCCCCTCCTAGCGGGGGCCCGCAATGAGCAGTTCTTC. The encoded protein is CASSIPLLAGARNEQFF.

This clonotype was picked up a small number of times. This chain uses TRBV7-8 with TRBJ2-7; D is possibly TRBD1 or TRBD2 (5 bases each). Per germline, CDR1 SGHVS and CDR2 FQNEAQ. This CDR3 is 17 amino acids long. V was pared by 5 bases and J by 4 bases, with 24 bases between. The CDR3 is CASSPFKPGHEPYEQYF. In DNA form, the CDR3 reads TGTGCCAGCAGCCCTTTTAAACCGGGGCACGAACCTTACGAGCAGTACTTC.

The gene calls are TRBV7-9 and TRBJ1-6; 7 bases fit TRBD1. The V gene's germline CDR1 is SEHNR and CDR2 FQNEAQ (reference sequence). The junction had 11 bases not matched to a gene; V was cut back by 4 bases and J by 8 bases. CDR3 length: 16 residues. The CDR3 loop reads CASSSRDSFRDSPLHF. CDR3 in DNA: TGTGCCAGCAGCTCGAGGGACAGCTTCCGGGATTCACCCCTCCACTTT.

This chain's CDR3 is CASSLEASGFSYEQYF. The CDR3 nucleotides read TGTGCCAGCAGCTTAGAGGCTAGCGGGTTTTCCTACGAGCAGTACTTC. The rearrangement uses TRBV11-2 and TRBJ2-7; TRBD2 aligns across 8 bases. The CDR3 has 16 residues. Unmatched junction bases numbered 5, after V lost 0 bases and J lost 1 base. Germline assignment: CDR1 SGHAT and CDR2 FQNNGV.

The chain uses TRBV19 and TRBJ2-1; 10 bases match TRBD1. The CDR3 contains 16 residues. Germline assignment: CDR1 LNHDA and CDR2 SQIVND (reference sequence). The ends lost 8 bases at V and 6 bases at J; junction bases unmatched: 13. CDR3 residues: CASANPGDRGVNEQFF. The CDR3 region has the DNA TGTGCCAGTGCCAACCCCGGGGACAGGGGAGTCAATGAGCAGTTCTTC. The full variable domain, with the rest looked up from reference TRBV19 and TRBJ2-1, is DGGITQSPKYLFRKEGQNVTLSCEQNLNHDAMYWYRQDPGQGLRLIYYSQIVNDFQKGDIAEGYSVSREKKESFPLTVTSAQKNPTAFYLCASANPGDRGVNEQFFGPGTRLTVL.

The V call is TRBV7-6, the J call TRBJ1-1; perhaps TRBD1 as D (6 bases). The germline V gene has CDR1 SGHVS and CDR2 FNYEAQ. The V end lost 5 bases, the J end lost 0 bases, and 7 bases lay between the germline ends. This CDR3 has 13 residues. CDR3 residues: CASSDRMNTEAFF. DNA for the CDR3: TGTGCCAGCAGCGACAGGATGAACACTGAAGCTTTCTTT.

V and J are TRBV2 and TRBJ2-5, with 7 bases aligning to TRBD2. This CDR3 has 15 residues. With 5 bases clipped from V and 2 bases from J, the junction kept 8 bases outside the gene matches. Germline CDR1 is SNHLY and CDR2 is FYNNEI. The CDR3 here is CASSKGTTLQETQYF. The CDR3 coding sequence is TGTGCCAGCAGTAAAGGGACTACACTGCAAGAGACCCAGTACTTC. Full variable domain (outside the CDR3, taken from reference TRBV2 and TRBJ2-5): EPEVTQTPSHQVTQMGQEVILRCVPISNHLYFYWYRQILGQKVEFLVSFYNNEISEKSEIFDDQFSVERPDGSNFTLKIRSTKLEDSAMYFCASSKGTTLQETQYFGPGTRLLVL.